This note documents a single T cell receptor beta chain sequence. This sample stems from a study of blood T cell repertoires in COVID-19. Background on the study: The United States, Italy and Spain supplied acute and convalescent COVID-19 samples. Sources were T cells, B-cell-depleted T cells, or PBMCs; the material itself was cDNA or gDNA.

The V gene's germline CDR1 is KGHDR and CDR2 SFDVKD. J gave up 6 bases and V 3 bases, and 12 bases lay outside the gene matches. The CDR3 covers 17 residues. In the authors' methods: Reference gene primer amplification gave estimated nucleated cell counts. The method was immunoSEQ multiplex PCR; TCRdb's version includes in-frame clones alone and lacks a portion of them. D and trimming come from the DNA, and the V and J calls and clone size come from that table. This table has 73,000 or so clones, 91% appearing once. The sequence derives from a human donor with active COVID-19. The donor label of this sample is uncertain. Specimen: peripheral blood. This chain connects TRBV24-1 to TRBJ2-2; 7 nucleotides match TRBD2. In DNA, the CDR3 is TGTGCCACCAGTGATCCCCCGGGGAGGGGCGCGGCCGGGGAGCTGTTTTTT. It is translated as CATSDPPGRGAAGELFF.